This T cell receptor (beta chain) is drawn from a study of T cell responses to AZD1222 COVID-19 vaccine. V was pared by 5 bases and J by 6 bases, with 14 bases of the junction left unmatched. CDR1 SEHNR and CDR2 FQNEAQ come from the germline V gene (reference sequence). This CDR3 spans 17 amino acids. Study-level results: The sample set comprised mostly white British donors with more females, and clonal diversity was possibly underestimated.

Measured with immunoSEQ multiplex PCR; TCRdb has only the in-frame clones, and not every one. The profile covers under 130,000 clones, with roughly 89% appearing a single time and around 45% taken by the ten largest. For this clone: The target antigen is unknown.

This clonotype was sampled from an adult who received the AZD1222 COVID-19 vaccine. Sequenced material: peripheral blood, taken 28 days after the second AZD1222 dose. The chain uses TRBV7-9 and TRBJ1-4; 8 bases align to TRBD1. The CDR3 spells CASSRDRLPKFDEKLFF. The CDR3 nucleotides are TGTGCCAGCAGCAGGGACAGGCTCCCCAAATTTGATGAAAAACTGTTTTTT.